This entry describes one T cell receptor beta chain. Its antigen is unknown. Unique molecular identifiers were affixed to single, distinct cDNA molecules. TCRdb re-called the 5' RACE reads with MiXCR, one entry per CDR3 protein. The table includes about 81,000 distinct CDR3 sequences, over 5% detected once. The data are from a study of early T cells in non-severe SARS-CoV-2 infection. Study context: The study sequenced bulk RNA from unsorted whole blood, with chains unpaired.

Study observations and caveats: Private and CD4 specificities were missed by VDJdb matching, which favored anti-spike CD8 responses.

Germline-derived CDR1 and CDR2 are SGDLS and YYNGEE. V lost 0 bases and J lost 6, with 14 bases in between. The CDR3 consists of 15 residues. The sequencing sample was made of whole blood. This TCR came from an adult who was a healthcare worker with PCR-confirmed SARS-CoV-2 infection or an uninfected control (not recorded which). V is TRBV9 and J is TRBJ2-3; D is possibly TRBD1 or TRBD2 (6 bases each). CDR3 sequence reads: CASSVAGAGGDTQYF. CDR3 nucleotides: TGTGCCAGCAGCGTAGCGGGGGCCGGCGGGGATACGCAGTATTTT.